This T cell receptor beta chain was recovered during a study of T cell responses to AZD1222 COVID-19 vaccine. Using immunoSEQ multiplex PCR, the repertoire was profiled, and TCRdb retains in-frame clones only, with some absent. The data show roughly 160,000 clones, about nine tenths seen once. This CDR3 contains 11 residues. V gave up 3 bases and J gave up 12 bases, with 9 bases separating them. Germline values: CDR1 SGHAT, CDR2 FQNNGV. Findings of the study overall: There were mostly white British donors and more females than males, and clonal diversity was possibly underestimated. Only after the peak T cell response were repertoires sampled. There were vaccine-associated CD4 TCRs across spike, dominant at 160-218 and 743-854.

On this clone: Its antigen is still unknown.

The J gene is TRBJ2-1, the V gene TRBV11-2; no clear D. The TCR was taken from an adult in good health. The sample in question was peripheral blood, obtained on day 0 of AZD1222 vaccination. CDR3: CASSFGLLQFF. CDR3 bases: TGTGCCAGCAGCTTTGGGCTTTTGCAGTTCTTC.